The 5 T cell receptor beta chains given below trace back to one sample, sequenced in a study of identical twins. MiXCR was run by TCRdb on the 5' RACE reads, yielding one entry per CDR3 protein. This table has hundreds of thousands of distinct CDR3 sequences, roughly 7.2% appearing once. The same sample was also studied in work on yellow fever vaccine responses in identical twins.

The sequencing input was PBMCs. All receptors come from a woman between 18 and 29 years old in good health.

The chain recombines TRBV24-1 with TRBJ2-2; the match to TRBD1 covers 7 bases. The CDR3 spans 16 residues. The germline V gene has CDR1 KGHDR and CDR2 SFDVKD. The trim removed 0 bases at V and 3 bases at J, leaving 3 bases unmatched. The CDR3 sequence is CATSDLGDRDTGELFF. CDR3 DNA sequence: TGTGCCACCAGTGATTTGGGGGACAGAGACACCGGGGAGCTGTTTTTT.

The rearrangement joins TRBV2 to TRBJ2-2, with D possibly being TRBD1 or TRBD2 (5 bases each). Germline loops: CDR1 SNHLY, CDR2 FYNNEI. With 10 bases removed from V and 1 base from J, the gap between germline ends came to 13 bases. This CDR3 contains 14 residues. The CDR3 bases are TGTGCCACCAGGGAGACGAGGAACACCGGGGAGCTGTTTTTT. It codes for CATRETRNTGELFF.

This clonotype was seen a handful of times. The J gene is TRBJ1-6, the V gene TRBV14; 11 nucleotides align to TRBD1. V dropped 3 bases and J dropped 10; count of bases not matched to a gene: 8. Germline V gives CDR1 SGHDN, CDR2 FVKESK. This CDR3 spans 16 amino acids. The CDR3 coding sequence is TGTGCCAGCAGCCATCCCAGGACAGGGGGCGGCTCACCCCTCCACTTT. This translates into CASSHPRTGGGSPLHF.

This clonotype has at least ten counts. The CDR3 DNA reads TGTGCCAGCCAAAAGGGCTCCACAGATACGCAGTATTTT. Residues: CASQKGSTDTQYF. J is TRBJ2-3 and V is TRBV12-3 or TRBV12-4; unclear D gene. There are 13 residues in the CDR3. V was cut by 8 bases and J by 2 bases, with 11 bases left in between.

This clonotype was seen only a few times. The rearrangement joins TRBV29-1 to TRBJ1-1; D is possibly TRBD1 (5 bases). CDR1 is SQVTM and CDR2 is ANQGSEA in the germline V gene. The CDR3 sequence is 14 residues long. The ends were cut back, 7 bases at V and 0 bases at J, with 15 bases in the middle. The CDR3 nucleotides read TGCAGCGCCCGTCCCGGGACGGTGAACACTGAAGCTTTCTTT. Its protein product is CSARPGTVNTEAFF.